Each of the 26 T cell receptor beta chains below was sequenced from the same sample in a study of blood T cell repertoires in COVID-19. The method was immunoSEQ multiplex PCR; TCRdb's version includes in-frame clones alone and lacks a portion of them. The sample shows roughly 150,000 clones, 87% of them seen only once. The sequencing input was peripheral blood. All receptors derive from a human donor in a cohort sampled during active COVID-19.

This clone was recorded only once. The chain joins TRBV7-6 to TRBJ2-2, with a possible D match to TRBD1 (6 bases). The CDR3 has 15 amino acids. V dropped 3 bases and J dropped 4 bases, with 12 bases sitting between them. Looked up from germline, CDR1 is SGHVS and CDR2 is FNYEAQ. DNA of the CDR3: TGTGCCAGCAGCTTGTCAGCAGGGGTCACCGGGGAGCTGTTTTTT. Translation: CASSLSAGVTGELFF.

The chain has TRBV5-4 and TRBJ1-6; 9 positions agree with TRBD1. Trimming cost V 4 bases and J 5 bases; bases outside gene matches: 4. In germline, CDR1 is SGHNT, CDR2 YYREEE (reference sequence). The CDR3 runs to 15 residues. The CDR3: CASSQRTGDNSPLHF. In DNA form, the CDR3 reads TGTGCCAGCAGCCAACGGACAGGGGATAATTCACCCCTCCACTTT.

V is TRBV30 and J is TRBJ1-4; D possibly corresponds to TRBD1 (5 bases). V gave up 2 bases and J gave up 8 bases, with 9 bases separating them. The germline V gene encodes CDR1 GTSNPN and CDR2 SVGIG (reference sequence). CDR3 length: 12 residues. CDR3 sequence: CAWSTRAEKLFF. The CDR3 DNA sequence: TGTGCCTGGAGTACCAGGGCGGAAAAACTGTTTTTT.

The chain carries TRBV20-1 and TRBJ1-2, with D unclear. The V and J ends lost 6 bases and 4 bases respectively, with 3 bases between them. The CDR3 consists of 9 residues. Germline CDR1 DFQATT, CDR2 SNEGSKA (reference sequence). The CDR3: CSAGYGYTF. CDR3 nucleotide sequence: TGCAGTGCCGGCTATGGCTACACCTTC.

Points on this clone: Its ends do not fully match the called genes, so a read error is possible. As DNA, the CDR3 is TGTGCCAGCAGTTTAGTGCTTCGTGACACCTCCTTT. Protein sequence: CASSLVLRDTSF. The chain joins TRBV12-3 or TRBV12-4 to TRBJ1-1; D is undetermined. The CDR3 contains 12 residues.

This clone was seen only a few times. Written as DNA, the CDR3 is TGTGCCAGCAGTTGGACTAGTCTGAATGAGCAGTTCTTC. It specifies CASSWTSLNEQFF. The chain employs TRBV27 and TRBJ2-1, with 7 bases that match TRBD2. Germline V lookup: CDR1 MNHEY, CDR2 SMNVEV (reference sequence). Trimming at V came to 4 bases and at J to 7 bases, leaving 4 bases not matched to a gene. The length of the CDR3 is 13 residues.

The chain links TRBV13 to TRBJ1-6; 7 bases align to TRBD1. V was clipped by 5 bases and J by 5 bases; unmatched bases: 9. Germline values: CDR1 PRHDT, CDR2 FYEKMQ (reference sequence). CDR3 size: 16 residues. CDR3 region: CASSTQQGRNNSPLHF. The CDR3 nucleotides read TGTGCCAGCAGCACTCAACAGGGGAGGAATAATTCACCCCTCCACTTT.

CDR3 sequence (DNA): TGTGCCAGCAGGTCACAGGGGGCGATCTACGAGCAGTACTTC. Its protein is CASRSQGAIYEQYF. The rearrangement joins TRBV28 to TRBJ2-7; 9 bases match TRBD1. The CDR3 has 14 residues. Germline V gene data show CDR1 as MDHEN and CDR2 as SYDVKM. Trimming removed 6 bases from V and 3 bases from J; junction bases left unmatched: 6.

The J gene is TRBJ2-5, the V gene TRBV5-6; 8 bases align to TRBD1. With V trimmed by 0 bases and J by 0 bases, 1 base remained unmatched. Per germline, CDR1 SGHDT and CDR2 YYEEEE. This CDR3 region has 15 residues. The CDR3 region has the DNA TGTGCCAGCAGCTTGGGGACAGGGTACCAAGAGACCCAGTACTTC. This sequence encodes CASSLGTGYQETQYF.

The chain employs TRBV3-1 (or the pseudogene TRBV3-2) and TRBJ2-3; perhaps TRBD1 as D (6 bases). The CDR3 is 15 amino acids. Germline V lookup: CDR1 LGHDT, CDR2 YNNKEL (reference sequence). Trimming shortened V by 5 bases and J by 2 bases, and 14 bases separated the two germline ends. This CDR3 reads CASSSRTAYTDTQYF. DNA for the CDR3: TGTGCCAGCAGCAGTCGGACAGCCTACACAGATACGCAGTATTTT.

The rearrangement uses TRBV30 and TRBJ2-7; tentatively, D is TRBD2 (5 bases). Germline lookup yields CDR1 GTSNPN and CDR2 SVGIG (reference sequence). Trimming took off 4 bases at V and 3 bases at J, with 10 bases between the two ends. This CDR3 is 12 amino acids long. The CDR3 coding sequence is TGTGCCTGGATGACGGGGAACTACGAGCAGTACTTC. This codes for CAWMTGNYEQYF.

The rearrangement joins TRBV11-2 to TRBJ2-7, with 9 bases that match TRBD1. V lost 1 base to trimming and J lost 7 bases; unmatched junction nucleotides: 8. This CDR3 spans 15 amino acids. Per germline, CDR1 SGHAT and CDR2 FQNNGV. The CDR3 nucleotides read TGTGCCAGCAGCTTAGCAACAGGGGGCTTTGGGGAGCAGTACTTC. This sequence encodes CASSLATGGFGEQYF.

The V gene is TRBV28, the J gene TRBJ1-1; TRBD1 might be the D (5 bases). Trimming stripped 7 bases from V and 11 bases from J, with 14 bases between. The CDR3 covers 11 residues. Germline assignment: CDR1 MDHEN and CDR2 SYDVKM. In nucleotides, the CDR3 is TGTGCCAGCATTTCAGGGCCGTACGCTTTCTTT. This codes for CASISGPYAFF.

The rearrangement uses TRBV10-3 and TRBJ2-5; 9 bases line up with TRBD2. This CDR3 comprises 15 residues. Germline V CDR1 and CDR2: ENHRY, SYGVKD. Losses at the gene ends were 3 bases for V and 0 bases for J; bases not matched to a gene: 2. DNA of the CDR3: TGTGCCATCAGTGAAAGCGGGGGGTACCAAGAGACCCAGTACTTC. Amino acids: CAISESGGYQETQYF.

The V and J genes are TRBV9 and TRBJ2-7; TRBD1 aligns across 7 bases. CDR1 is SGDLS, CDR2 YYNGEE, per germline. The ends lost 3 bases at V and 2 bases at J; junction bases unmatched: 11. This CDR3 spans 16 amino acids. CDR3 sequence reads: CASSETKGASPYEQYF. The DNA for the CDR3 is TGTGCCAGCAGCGAGACAAAGGGGGCTTCTCCCTACGAGCAGTACTTC.

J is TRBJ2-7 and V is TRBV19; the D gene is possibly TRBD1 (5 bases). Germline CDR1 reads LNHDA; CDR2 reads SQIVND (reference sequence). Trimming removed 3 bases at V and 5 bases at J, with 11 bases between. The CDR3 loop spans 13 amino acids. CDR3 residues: CASSISGSNEQYF. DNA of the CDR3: TGTGCCAGTAGTATTTCAGGGTCCAACGAGCAGTACTTC.

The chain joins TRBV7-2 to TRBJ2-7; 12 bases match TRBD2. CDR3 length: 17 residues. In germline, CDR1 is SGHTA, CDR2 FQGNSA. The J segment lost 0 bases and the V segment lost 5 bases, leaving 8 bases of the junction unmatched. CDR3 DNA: TGTGCCAGCAGCCCCAGACTAGCGGGAGTCGGCTCCTACGAGCAGTACTTC. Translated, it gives CASSPRLAGVGSYEQYF. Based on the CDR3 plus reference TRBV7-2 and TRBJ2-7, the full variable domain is GAGVSQSPSNKVTEKGKDVELRCDPISGHTALYWYRQSLGQGLEFLIYFQGNSAPDKSGLPSDRFSAERTGGSVSTLTIQRTQQEDSAVYLCASSPRLAGVGSYEQYFGPGTRLTVT.

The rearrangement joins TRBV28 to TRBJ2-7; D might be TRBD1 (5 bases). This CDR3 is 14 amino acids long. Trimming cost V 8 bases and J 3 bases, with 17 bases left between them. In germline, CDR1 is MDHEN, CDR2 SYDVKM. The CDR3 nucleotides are TGTGCCAGCGGCTACAGTGGGGCTGACTACGAGCAGTACTTC. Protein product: CASGYSGADYEQYF.

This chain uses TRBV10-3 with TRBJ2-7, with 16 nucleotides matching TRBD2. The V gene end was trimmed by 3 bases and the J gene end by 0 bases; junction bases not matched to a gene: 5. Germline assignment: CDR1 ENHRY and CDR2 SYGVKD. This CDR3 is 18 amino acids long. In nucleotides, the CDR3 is TGTGCCATCAGTGATGGGACTAGCGGGAGGGGGATCTCCTACGAGCAGTACTTC. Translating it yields CAISDGTSGRGISYEQYF.

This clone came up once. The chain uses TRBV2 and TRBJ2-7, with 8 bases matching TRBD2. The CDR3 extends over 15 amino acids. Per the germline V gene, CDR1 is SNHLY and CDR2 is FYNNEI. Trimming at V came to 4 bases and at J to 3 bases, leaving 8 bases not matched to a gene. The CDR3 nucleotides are TGTGCCAGCAGTGTTCAACTAGCGGCTCTCTACGAGCAGTACTTC. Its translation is CASSVQLAALYEQYF.

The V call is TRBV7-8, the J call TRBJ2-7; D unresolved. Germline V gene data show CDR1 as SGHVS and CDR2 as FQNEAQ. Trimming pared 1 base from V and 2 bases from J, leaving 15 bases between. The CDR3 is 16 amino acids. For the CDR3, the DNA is TGTGCCAGCAGCTTAGGGAGCACTTCAAGAACCTACGAGCAGTACTTC. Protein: CASSLGSTSRTYEQYF.

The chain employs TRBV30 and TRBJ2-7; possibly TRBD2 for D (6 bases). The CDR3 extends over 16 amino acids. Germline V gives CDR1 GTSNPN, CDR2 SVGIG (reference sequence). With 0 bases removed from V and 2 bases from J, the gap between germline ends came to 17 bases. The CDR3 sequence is CAWSVATSGLTYEQYF. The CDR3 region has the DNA TGTGCCTGGAGTGTAGCGACCTCGGGACTTACCTACGAGCAGTACTTC.

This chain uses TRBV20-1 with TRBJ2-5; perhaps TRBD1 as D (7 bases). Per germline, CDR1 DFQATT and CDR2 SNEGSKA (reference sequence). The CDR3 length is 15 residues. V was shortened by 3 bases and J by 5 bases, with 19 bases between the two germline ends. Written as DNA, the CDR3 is TGCAGTGCTAGTTTTCCCGGGCCAGGGGGGGAGACCCAGTACTTC. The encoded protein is CSASFPGPGGETQYF.

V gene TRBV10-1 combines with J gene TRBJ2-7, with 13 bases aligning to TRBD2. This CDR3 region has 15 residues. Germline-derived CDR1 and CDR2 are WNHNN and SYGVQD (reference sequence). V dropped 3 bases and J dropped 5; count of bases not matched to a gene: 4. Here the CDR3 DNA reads TGCGCCAGCAGTGACACTAGCGGGAGGGCCGACGAGCAGTACTTC. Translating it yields CASSDTSGRADEQYF.

The CDR3 reads CASSSADRGRVSPLHF. CDR3 DNA sequence: TGTGCCAGCAGTTCCGCGGACAGGGGGCGGGTTTCACCCCTCCACTTT. The chain carries TRBV27 and TRBJ1-6; the match to TRBD1 covers 11 bases. V lost 4 bases, J lost 9 bases, and 8 bases stayed unmatched. Germline V gives CDR1 MNHEY, CDR2 SMNVEV (reference sequence). CDR3 length: 16 amino acids.

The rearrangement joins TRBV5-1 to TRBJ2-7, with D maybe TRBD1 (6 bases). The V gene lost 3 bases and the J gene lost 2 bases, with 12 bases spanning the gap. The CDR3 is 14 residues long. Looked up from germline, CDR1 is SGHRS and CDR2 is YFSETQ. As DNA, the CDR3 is TGCGCCAGCAGCTCCCGGACAGACACCTACGAGCAGTACTTC. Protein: CASSSRTDTYEQYF.